This T cell receptor (beta chain) stems from a study of T cell responses to AZD1222 COVID-19 vaccine. The study, taken as a whole, reports: Donors were mostly white British, more females; clonal diversity possibly underestimated.

Germline assignment: CDR1 MNHNS and CDR2 SASEGT. This CDR3 is 17 amino acids long. The ends lost 1 base at V and 0 bases at J; junction bases unmatched: 5. Analyses pooled second doses at about 4 or about 12 weeks. Note on this clone: What it binds is not known.

Profiling relied on immunoSEQ multiplex PCR, and the TCRdb table lists in-frame clones only, not all of them. In the table there are 120,000 or so clones, roughly 91% of which are singletons. The chain combines TRBV6-1 with TRBJ2-1; 8 bases agree with TRBD2. The sequences come from peripheral blood, collected 28 days after the second AZD1222 dose. This clonotype was obtained from an adult who received the AZD1222 COVID-19 vaccine. CDR3 sequence: CASSEVTGRASYNEQFF. CDR3 bases: TGTGCCAGCAGTGAAGTAACCGGGAGGGCCTCCTACAATGAGCAGTTCTTC.